A selection of T cell receptor beta chains follows, all from one sample in a study of control samples from healthy donors and cancer patients. Clones were sequenced by immunoSEQ multiplex PCR, and TCRdb holds only the in-frame ones, with some missing. The data contain 75,000 to 95,000 clones, 70% to 85% of them singletons. Sequencing was done on a sample of PBMCs. The receptor source for this set is a man in his sixties or seventies with lung cancer. Each CDR3 is given with its conserved first and last residue. D genes are given only for firm matches. Rows give clone size only sometimes, using once, few, many, or a class for an expanded clone.

abundance: .; len: 15; j_gene: TRBJ1-6; d_gene: TRBD1; v_gene: TRBV2; CDR3nt: TGTGCCAGCAGTGACCAGACAGGGCGCAATTCACCCCTCCACTTT; CDR3aa: CASSDQTGRNSPLHF
abundance: .; len: 13; j_gene: TRBJ2-1; d_gene: .; v_gene: TRBV5-1; CDR3nt: TGCGCCAGCAGCTTGGGTTGGCTTGATGAGCAGTTCTTC; CDR3aa: CASSLGWLDEQFF
abundance: .; len: 15; j_gene: TRBJ1-1; d_gene: .; v_gene: TRBV10-3; CDR3nt: TGTGCCATCAGTGACGGAGCAGGGGATATGGCTGAAGCTTTCTTT; CDR3aa: CAISDGAGDMAEAFF
abundance: once; len: 15; j_gene: TRBJ2-2; d_gene: .; v_gene: TRBV7-6; CDR3nt: TGTGCCAGCAGCTCACAATGGGGGAGCACCGGGGAGCTGTTTTTT; CDR3aa: CASSSQWGSTGELFF
abundance: .; len: 14; j_gene: TRBJ2-7; d_gene: .; v_gene: TRBV19; CDR3nt: TGTGCCAGTAGTCCCCGGGCCCGCTCCTACGAGCAGTACTTC; CDR3aa: CASSPRARSYEQYF
abundance: .; len: 13; j_gene: TRBJ2-7; d_gene: .; v_gene: TRBV12-5; CDR3nt: TGTGCTAGTGGTTTGGTAATTTCCTCCGAGCAGTACTTC; CDR3aa: CASGLVISSEQYF
abundance: .; len: 12; j_gene: TRBJ1-2; d_gene: .; v_gene: TRBV7-9; CDR3nt: TGTGCCAGCAGCAAATACAGCTATGGCTACACCTTC; CDR3aa: CASSKYSYGYTF
abundance: .; len: 11; j_gene: TRBJ1-2; d_gene: .; v_gene: TRBV6-5; CDR3nt: TGTGCCAGCAGTTACGGGCCCAATTACACCTTC; CDR3aa: CASSYGPNYTF
abundance: once; len: 16; j_gene: TRBJ1-3; d_gene: .; v_gene: TRBV19; CDR3nt: TGTGCCAGTTGTTCGACCTCTCAGGGATCTGGAAACACCATATATTTT; CDR3aa: CASCSTSQGSGNTIYF
abundance: .; len: 15; j_gene: TRBJ1-2; d_gene: .; v_gene: TRBV6-5; CDR3nt: TGTGCCAGCAGCCCCGTCGGGGGCGGTCACTATGGCTACACCTTC; CDR3aa: CASSPVGGGHYGYTF
abundance: .; len: 17; j_gene: TRBJ2-7; d_gene: TRBD1; v_gene: TRBV19; CDR3nt: TGTGCCAGTGCGGGACAGGGGACTTTGATGGGATGGGGCGAGCAGTACTTC; CDR3aa: CASAGQGTLMGWGEQYF
abundance: .; len: 14; j_gene: TRBJ1-1; d_gene: .; v_gene: TRBV5-4; CDR3nt: TGTGCCAGCAGCCCGGCCCTGCAGGACACTGAAGCTTTCTTT; CDR3aa: CASSPALQDTEAFF
abundance: .; len: 18; j_gene: TRBJ2-2; d_gene: .; v_gene: TRBV7-3; CDR3nt: TGTGCCAGCAGCTATGGGGCCACCGGGACACCGAACACCGGGGAGCTGTTTTTT; CDR3aa: CASSYGATGTPNTGELFF
abundance: .; len: 11; j_gene: TRBJ2-7; d_gene: .; v_gene: TRBV6-5; CDR3nt: TGTGCCAGCAGTAGGGCCTACGAGCAGTACTTC; CDR3aa: CASSRAYEQYF
abundance: .; len: 15; j_gene: TRBJ1-2; d_gene: TRBD1; v_gene: TRBV5-1; CDR3nt: TGCGCCAGCAGCTTGGTAACAGGGGACAGCTATGGCTACACCTTC; CDR3aa: CASSLVTGDSYGYTF
abundance: .; len: 14; j_gene: TRBJ1-1; d_gene: .; v_gene: TRBV10-3; CDR3nt: TGTGCCATCAGGCGACAGACAGAGAACACTGAAGCTTTCTTT; CDR3aa: CAIRRQTENTEAFF
abundance: .; len: 14; j_gene: TRBJ1-3; d_gene: .; v_gene: TRBV5-1; CDR3nt: TGCGCCAGCAGTCTAAGCTCCTCTGGAAACACCATATATTTT; CDR3aa: CASSLSSSGNTIYF
abundance: .; len: 15; j_gene: TRBJ1-2; d_gene: .; v_gene: TRBV28; CDR3nt: TGTGCCAGCACCCCCGGGGTGGGCTCTGGGTGGGGCTACACCTTC; CDR3aa: CASTPGVGSGWGYTF
abundance: .; len: 13; j_gene: TRBJ2-1; d_gene: .; v_gene: TRBV5-1; CDR3nt: TGCGCCAGCAGCTTAACGGGGGAGAATGAGCAGTTCTTC; CDR3aa: CASSLTGENEQFF
abundance: .; len: 14; j_gene: TRBJ2-3; d_gene: .; v_gene: TRBV10-3; CDR3nt: TGTGCCATCAGCAGGAAGGGGGGAGCAGATACGCAGTATTTT; CDR3aa: CAISRKGGADTQYF
abundance: .; len: 17; j_gene: TRBJ1-3; d_gene: .; v_gene: TRBV5-1; CDR3nt: TGCGCCAGCAGCTGGGAGACCGGGAGATCCTCTGGAAACACCATATATTTT; CDR3aa: CASSWETGRSSGNTIYF
abundance: once; len: 14; j_gene: TRBJ2-7; d_gene: .; v_gene: TRBV19; CDR3nt: TGTGCCAGTAGTATAAGGACAGCTGTCGGCGAGCAGTACTTC; CDR3aa: CASSIRTAVGEQYF
abundance: .; len: 14; j_gene: TRBJ2-7; d_gene: TRBD1; v_gene: TRBV30; CDR3nt: TGTGCCTGGTCACACCGGGACAGGGGGGTCGAGCAGTACTTC; CDR3aa: CAWSHRDRGVEQYF
abundance: .; len: 13; j_gene: TRBJ1-1; d_gene: .; v_gene: TRBV2; CDR3nt: TGTGCCAGCAGTGGTCGGAGTAACACTGAAGCTTTCTTT; CDR3aa: CASSGRSNTEAFF
abundance: .; len: 12; j_gene: TRBJ2-5; d_gene: .; v_gene: TRBV5-1; CDR3nt: TGCGCCAGCGCAGTAAGCGGAGAGACCCAGTACTTC; CDR3aa: CASAVSGETQYF
abundance: .; len: 13; j_gene: TRBJ2-1; d_gene: .; v_gene: TRBV5-6; CDR3nt: TGTGCCAGCAGCTTGGTGTTAGCGAATGAGCAGTTCTTC; CDR3aa: CASSLVLANEQFF
abundance: few; len: 17; j_gene: TRBJ1-1; d_gene: TRBD1; v_gene: TRBV6-6; CDR3nt: TGTGCCAGCAGTCCAGGACAGGGACTCCATATGAACACTGAAGCTTTCTTT; CDR3aa: CASSPGQGLHMNTEAFF
abundance: .; len: 16; j_gene: TRBJ2-4; d_gene: .; v_gene: TRBV13; CDR3nt: TGTGCCAGCAGCTTAGGAGGGTCAGCACGAAAAAACATTCAGTACTTC; CDR3aa: CASSLGGSARKNIQYF
abundance: once; len: 16; j_gene: TRBJ2-3; d_gene: .; v_gene: TRBV19; CDR3nt: TGTGCCAGTAGTATAGGTCAGAAGATGCTCACAGATACGCAGTATTTT; CDR3aa: CASSIGQKMLTDTQYF
abundance: .; len: 15; j_gene: TRBJ2-3; d_gene: .; v_gene: TRBV28; CDR3nt: TGTGCCAGCAGTTTATTTTCAAGGTTCCCAGATACGCAGTATTTT; CDR3aa: CASSLFSRFPDTQYF
abundance: few; len: 15; j_gene: TRBJ1-2; d_gene: .; v_gene: TRBV7-8; CDR3nt: TGTGCCAGCAGCTTAGAGGGGGGCAACGGGAATGGCTACACCTTC; CDR3aa: CASSLEGGNGNGYTF
abundance: .; len: 15; j_gene: TRBJ2-7; d_gene: .; v_gene: TRBV10-3; CDR3nt: TGTGCCATAAGTGCCGCGGAAGGATTCTCCTACGAGCAGTACTTC; CDR3aa: CAISAAEGFSYEQYF
abundance: .; len: 13; j_gene: TRBJ1-2; d_gene: .; v_gene: TRBV11-2; CDR3nt: TGTGCCAGCAGCTTAGCGGGGGGCGGTGGCTACACCTTC; CDR3aa: CASSLAGGGGYTF
abundance: .; len: 13; j_gene: TRBJ1-3; d_gene: .; v_gene: TRBV6-5; CDR3nt: TGTGCCAGCAGTACCAGGTCTGGAAACACCATATATTTT; CDR3aa: CASSTRSGNTIYF
abundance: .; len: 15; j_gene: TRBJ2-7; d_gene: .; v_gene: TRBV9; CDR3nt: TGTGCCAGCAGCCCCGGAGGGCCCCTTTCCTACGAGCAGTACTTC; CDR3aa: CASSPGGPLSYEQYF
abundance: .; len: 17; j_gene: TRBJ2-6; d_gene: .; v_gene: TRBV2; CDR3nt: TGTGCCAGCACCGCGGACAGCCCAAGCTCTGGGGCCAACGTCCTGACTTTC; CDR3aa: CASTADSPSSGANVLTF
abundance: .; len: 14; j_gene: TRBJ2-3; d_gene: .; v_gene: TRBV20-1; CDR3nt: TGCAGTGCTAGTGCCGGGGCGAAATGGAATACGCAGTATTTT; CDR3aa: CSASAGAKWNTQYF
abundance: .; len: 13; j_gene: TRBJ2-5; d_gene: TRBD2; v_gene: TRBV2; CDR3nt: TGTGCCAGCGAAGGTGGCGGGGGGGAGACCCAGTACTTC; CDR3aa: CASEGGGGETQYF
abundance: .; len: 18; j_gene: TRBJ2-6; d_gene: TRBD1; v_gene: TRBV6-2/TRBV6-3; CDR3nt: TGTGCCAGCAGTTCAACGGGCAGGGGGAGCTCTGGGGCCAACGTCCTGACTTTC; CDR3aa: CASSSTGRGSSGANVLTF
abundance: .; len: 14; j_gene: TRBJ1-4; d_gene: .; v_gene: TRBV9; CDR3nt: TGTGCCAGCAGGGCCGGGACGGGCAATGAAAAACTGTTTTTT; CDR3aa: CASRAGTGNEKLFF
abundance: .; len: 13; j_gene: TRBJ1-2; d_gene: .; v_gene: TRBV9; CDR3nt: TGTGCCAGCAGCGTAGGGACAGACTATGGCTACACCTTC; CDR3aa: CASSVGTDYGYTF
abundance: .; len: 13; j_gene: TRBJ1-5; d_gene: .; v_gene: TRBV18; CDR3nt: TGTGCCAGCTCCCCAGGGAGTAATCAGCCCCAGCATTTT; CDR3aa: CASSPGSNQPQHF
abundance: .; len: 15; j_gene: TRBJ2-1; d_gene: TRBD2; v_gene: TRBV7-7; CDR3nt: TGTGCTAGCAGCCCATCTAGCGGGGGTTACAATGAGCAGTTCTTC; CDR3aa: CASSPSSGGYNEQFF
abundance: .; len: 17; j_gene: TRBJ2-7; d_gene: TRBD2; v_gene: TRBV7-9; CDR3nt: TGTGCCAGCAGCCTGGCCCTTGGGACTAGCGGTTCCTACGAGCAGTACTTC; CDR3aa: CASSLALGTSGSYEQYF
abundance: .; len: 15; j_gene: TRBJ2-5; d_gene: .; v_gene: TRBV2; CDR3nt: TGTGCCAGCTGGGGGGACAAAAAGTACCAAGAGACCCAGTACTTC; CDR3aa: CASWGDKKYQETQYF
abundance: .; len: 13; j_gene: TRBJ1-2; d_gene: TRBD1; v_gene: TRBV5-4; CDR3nt: TGTGCCAGCAGCAAGCAGGGGGCGGGAGGCTACACCTTC; CDR3aa: CASSKQGAGGYTF